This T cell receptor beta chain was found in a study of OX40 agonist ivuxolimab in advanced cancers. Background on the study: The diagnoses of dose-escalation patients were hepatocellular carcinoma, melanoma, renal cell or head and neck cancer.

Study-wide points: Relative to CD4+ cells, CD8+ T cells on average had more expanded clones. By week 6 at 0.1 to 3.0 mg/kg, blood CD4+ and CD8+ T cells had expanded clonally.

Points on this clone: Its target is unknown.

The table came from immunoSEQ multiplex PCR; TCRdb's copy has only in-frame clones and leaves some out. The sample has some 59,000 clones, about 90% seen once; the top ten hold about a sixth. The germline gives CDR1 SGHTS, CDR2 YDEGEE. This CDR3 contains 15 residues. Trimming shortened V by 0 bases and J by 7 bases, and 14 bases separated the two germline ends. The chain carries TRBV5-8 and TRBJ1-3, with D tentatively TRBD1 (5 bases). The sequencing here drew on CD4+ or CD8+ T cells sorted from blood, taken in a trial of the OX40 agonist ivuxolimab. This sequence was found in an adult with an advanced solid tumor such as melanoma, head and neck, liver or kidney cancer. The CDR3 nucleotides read TGTGCCAGCAGCTTGGGGCGGGACTCTCGGAACACCATATATTTT. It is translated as CASSLGRDSRNTIYF.